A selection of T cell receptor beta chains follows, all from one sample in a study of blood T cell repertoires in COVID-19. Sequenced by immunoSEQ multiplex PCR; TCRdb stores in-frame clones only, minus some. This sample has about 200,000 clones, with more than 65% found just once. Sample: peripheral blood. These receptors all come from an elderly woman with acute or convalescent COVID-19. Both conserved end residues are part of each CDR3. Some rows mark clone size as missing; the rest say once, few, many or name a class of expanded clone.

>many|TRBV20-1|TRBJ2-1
CSASGLVGTSGILRNEQFF
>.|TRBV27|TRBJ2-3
CASSLSPGGGSTDTQYF
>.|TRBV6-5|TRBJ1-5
CASSYGEGRDQPQHF
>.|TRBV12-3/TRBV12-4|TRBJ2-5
CASSPSGGETQYF
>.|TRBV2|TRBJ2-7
CASSEAARYEQYF
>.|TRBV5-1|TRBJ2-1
CASSLAREPYNEQFF
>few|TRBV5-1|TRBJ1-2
CASSREAGGDGYTF
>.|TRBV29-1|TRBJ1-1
CSVVPGTGNTEAFF
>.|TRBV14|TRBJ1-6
CASSLLTVLHF
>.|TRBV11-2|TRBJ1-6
CASSVGQGAGISPLHF
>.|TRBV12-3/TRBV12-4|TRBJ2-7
CASSNGHPGQPFF
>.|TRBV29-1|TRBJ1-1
CSVNYSPGTEAFF
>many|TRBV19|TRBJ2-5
CASRSTYGRDQETQYF
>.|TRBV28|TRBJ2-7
CASTPQGIYEQYF
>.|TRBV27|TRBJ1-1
CASNVVGGTEAFF
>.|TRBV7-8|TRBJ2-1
CASSLAFEASYNEQFF
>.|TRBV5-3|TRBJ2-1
CARSLVRSEQFF
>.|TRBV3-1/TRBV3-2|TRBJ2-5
CASSQGPLAQETQYF
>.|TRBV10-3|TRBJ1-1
CAISAGQLQVSNTEAFF
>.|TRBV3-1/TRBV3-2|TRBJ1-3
CAAKQGSSGNTIYF
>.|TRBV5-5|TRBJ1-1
CASSSLDSGNTEAFF
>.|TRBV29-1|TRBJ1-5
CSVSRQEDQPQHF
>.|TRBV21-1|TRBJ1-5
CASSNRKRFDQPQHF
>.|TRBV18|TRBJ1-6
CASSLRRDNSPLHF
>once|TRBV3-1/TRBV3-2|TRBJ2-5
CASSPLGGLSKTQYF
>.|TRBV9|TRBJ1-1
CATTRGEGNTEAFF
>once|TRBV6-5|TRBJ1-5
CASRGGGNQPQHF
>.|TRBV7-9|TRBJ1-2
CASSLNREGYGYTF
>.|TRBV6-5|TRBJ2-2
CASKSGARGGGELFF
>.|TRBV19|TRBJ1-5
CASMAGGGNQPQHF
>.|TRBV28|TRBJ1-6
CASSPGGVPSSYNSPLHF
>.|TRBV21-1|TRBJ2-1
CASSNRDCNNEQFF
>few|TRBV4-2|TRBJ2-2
CASSQPSGGSTGELFF
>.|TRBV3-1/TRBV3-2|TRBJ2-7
CASRAAGYEQYF
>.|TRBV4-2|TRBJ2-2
CASSQVSGVQNTGELFF
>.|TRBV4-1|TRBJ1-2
CASSQDRGDGGTDINYGYTF
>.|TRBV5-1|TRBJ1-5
CASRRGQGDQPQHF
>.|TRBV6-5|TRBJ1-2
CASSYSGGTNYGYTF
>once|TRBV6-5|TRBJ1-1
CASSSTQIAIEAFF
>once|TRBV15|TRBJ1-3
CATSRDGGNTIYF
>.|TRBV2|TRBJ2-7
CASRTSSGGGEQYF
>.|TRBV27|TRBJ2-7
CASSFRDYRGEQYF
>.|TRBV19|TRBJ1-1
CASSRTYEAFF
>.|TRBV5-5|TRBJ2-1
CASRAGLAVSYNEQFF
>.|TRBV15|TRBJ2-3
CATSRGGQGNTDTQYF
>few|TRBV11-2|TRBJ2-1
CASGRDRGHEQFF
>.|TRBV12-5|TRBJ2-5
CASGLVAGGETQYF
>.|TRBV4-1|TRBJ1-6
CASSQGQVYRPLHF
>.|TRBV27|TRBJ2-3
CASSSGTPRTDTQYF
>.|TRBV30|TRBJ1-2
CAWSVRQHYGYTF
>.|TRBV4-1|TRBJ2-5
CASSQNRVEETQYF
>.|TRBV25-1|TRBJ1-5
CASSSRNQPQHF
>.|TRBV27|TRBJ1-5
CASSRDYPLRQPQHF
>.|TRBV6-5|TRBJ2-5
CASRAGAGTQYF
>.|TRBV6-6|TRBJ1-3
CASSTYQGPSGNTIYF
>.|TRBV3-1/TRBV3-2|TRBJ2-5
CASSLLAAGGGSGETQYF
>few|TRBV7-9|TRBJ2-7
CASSLSTVTYEQYF